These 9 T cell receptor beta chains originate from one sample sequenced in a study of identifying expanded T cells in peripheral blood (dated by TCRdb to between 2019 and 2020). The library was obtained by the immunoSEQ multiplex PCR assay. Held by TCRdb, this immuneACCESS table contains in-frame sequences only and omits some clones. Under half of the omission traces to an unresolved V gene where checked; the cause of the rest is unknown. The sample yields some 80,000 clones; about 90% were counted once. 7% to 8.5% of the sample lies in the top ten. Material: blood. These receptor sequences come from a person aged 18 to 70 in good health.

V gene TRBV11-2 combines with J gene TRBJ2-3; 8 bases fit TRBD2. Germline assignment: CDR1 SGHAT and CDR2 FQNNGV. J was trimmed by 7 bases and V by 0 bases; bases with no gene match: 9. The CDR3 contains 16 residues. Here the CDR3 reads CASSLEGSGGANTQYF. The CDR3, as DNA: TGTGCCAGCAGCTTAGAAGGATCCGGGGGGGCAAATACGCAGTATTTT.

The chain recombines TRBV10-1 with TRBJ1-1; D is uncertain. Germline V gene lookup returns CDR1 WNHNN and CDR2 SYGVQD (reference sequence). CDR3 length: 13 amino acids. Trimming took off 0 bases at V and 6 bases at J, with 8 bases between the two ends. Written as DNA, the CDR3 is TGCGCCAGCAGTGAGTCCGGGGTCGCTGAAGCTTTCTTT. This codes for CASSESGVAEAFF.

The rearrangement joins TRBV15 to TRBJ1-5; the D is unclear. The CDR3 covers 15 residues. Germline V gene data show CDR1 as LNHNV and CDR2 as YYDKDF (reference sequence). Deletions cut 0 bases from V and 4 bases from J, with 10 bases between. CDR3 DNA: TGTGCCACCAGCAGAGATCGATGGGTGAATCAGCCCCAGCATTTT. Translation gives CATSRDRWVNQPQHF.

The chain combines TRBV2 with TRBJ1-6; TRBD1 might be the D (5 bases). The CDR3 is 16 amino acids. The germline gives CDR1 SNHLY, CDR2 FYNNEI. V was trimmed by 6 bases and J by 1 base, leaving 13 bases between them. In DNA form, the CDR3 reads TGTGCCAGCAGACCCGACAGAGCATCCTATAATTCACCCCTCCACTTT. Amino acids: CASRPDRASYNSPLHF.

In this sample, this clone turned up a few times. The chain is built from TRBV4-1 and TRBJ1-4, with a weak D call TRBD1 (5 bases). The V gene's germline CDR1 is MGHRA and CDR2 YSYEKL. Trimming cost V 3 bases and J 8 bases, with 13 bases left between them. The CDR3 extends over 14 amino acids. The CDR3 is CASSQGGPREKLFF. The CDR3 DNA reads TGCGCCAGCAGCCAGGGGGGACCTCGGGAAAAACTGTTTTTT.

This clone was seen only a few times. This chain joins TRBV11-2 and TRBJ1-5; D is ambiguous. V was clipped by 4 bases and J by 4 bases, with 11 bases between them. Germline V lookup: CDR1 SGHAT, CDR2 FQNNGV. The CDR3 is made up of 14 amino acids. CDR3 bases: TGTGCCAGCAGCTCCGGTATGGGGAATCAGCCCCAGCATTTT. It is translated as CASSSGMGNQPQHF. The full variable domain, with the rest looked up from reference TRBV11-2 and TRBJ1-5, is EAGVAQSPRYKIIEKRQSVAFWCNPISGHATLYWYQQILGQGPKLLIQFQNNGVVDDSQLPKDRFSAERLKGVDSTLKIQPAKLEDSAVYLCASSSGMGNQPQHFGDGTRLSIL.

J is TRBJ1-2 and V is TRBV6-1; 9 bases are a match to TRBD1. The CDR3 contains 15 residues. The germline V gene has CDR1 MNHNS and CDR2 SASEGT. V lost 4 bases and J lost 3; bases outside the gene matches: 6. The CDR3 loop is CASSGQQGADYGYTF. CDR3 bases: TGTGCCAGCAGTGGTCAACAGGGGGCGGACTATGGCTACACCTTC.

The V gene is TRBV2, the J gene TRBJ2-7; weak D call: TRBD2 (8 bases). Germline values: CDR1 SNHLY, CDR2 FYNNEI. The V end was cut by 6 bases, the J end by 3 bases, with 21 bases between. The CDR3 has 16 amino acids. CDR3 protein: CASSGGGTGDFYEQYF. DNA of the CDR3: TGTGCCAGCAGCGGGGGGGGCACAGGGGATTTCTACGAGCAGTACTTC.

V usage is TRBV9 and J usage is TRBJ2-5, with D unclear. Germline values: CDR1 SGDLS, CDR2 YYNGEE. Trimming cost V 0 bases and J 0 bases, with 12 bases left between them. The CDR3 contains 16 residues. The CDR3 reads CASSVGAAPYQETQYF. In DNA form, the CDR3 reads TGTGCCAGCAGCGTAGGGGCAGCCCCCTACCAAGAGACCCAGTACTTC.